Included here is one T cell receptor beta chain sequence, with context. Its antigen remains unidentified. Only in-frame clones appear in the TCRdb table, and some are missing; sequencing was by immunoSEQ multiplex PCR. This table holds 90,000 to 130,000 clones, around 94% found once. This record belongs to a study of graft-versus-host responses after intestinal transplantation. The CDR3 spans 14 residues. The V end lost 2 bases, the J end lost 0 bases, and 7 bases lay between the germline ends. Germline V gene sequence: CDR1 MGHDK, CDR2 SYGVNS. The rearrangement links TRBV25-1 to TRBJ2-5; D gene ambiguous. Sequencing was performed on unstimulated CD4+ T cells sorted from spleen or lymph node cells, taken before transplant. The sequence was collected from a human donor who was the organ donor for an intestinal transplant. The CDR3 sequence: CASSELEYQETQYF. The CDR3 nucleotides read TGTGCCAGCAGTGAACTAGAGTACCAAGAGACCCAGTACTTC.